Sequencing of this T cell receptor (beta chain) was carried out in a study of shared clonotypes between healthy human individuals. Every subset's genomic DNA went evenly onto several immunoSEQ plates. Assay used: immunoSEQ multiplex PCR; TCRdb lists only in-frame clones, some missing. The sample carries more than 600,000 clones, 90% to 95% recorded once. The V end was cut by 4 bases, the J end by 6 bases, with 9 bases between. Germline assignment: CDR1 SGHNT and CDR2 YYREEE (reference sequence). The CDR3 runs 12 residues. Terminally differentiated effector memory CD45RA+ cells were excluded by CCR7 positive selection of CD45RO-negative cells.

This receptor was taken from a man aged 25 to 40 in good health. Sequencing was performed on naive CD8+ T cells sorted from blood. The gene calls are TRBV5-4 and TRBJ2-3; D gene unclear. The CDR3 nucleotides read TGTGCCAGCAGCCCCCAGCTTGATACGCAGTATTTT. Its protein is CASSPQLDTQYF.